What follows are 18 T cell receptor beta chains derived from one specimen sequenced in a study of cytomegalovirus exposure and HLA in healthy donors. The PCR was carried out with 60 Vbeta primers and 13 Jbeta primers. Produced via immunoSEQ multiplex PCR; TCRdb's table is partial and in-frame only. The sample has 120,000 to 150,000 clones, just under 85% seen once; the top ten hold around 3.9%. Material for sequencing was PBMCs. Every receptor here comes from a man between 35 and 55 years old in good health and CMV-seropositive.

With regard to this clone: At one end, the junction sequence differs from germline, possibly due to a read error. J is TRBJ2-5 and V is TRBV5-6, with TRBD1 matching over 9 bases. The CDR3 is 15 amino acids. The germline CDR1 and CDR2 sequences are SGHDT and YYEEEE. CDR3 in DNA: TGTGCCAGCAGCTTGGAAGGGACAGGGTGGAAGACCCGGTACTTC. Encoded protein: CASSLEGTGWKTRYF. Drawing the rest from reference TRBV5-6 and TRBJ2-5, the complete variable domain is DAGVTQSPTHLIKTRGQQVTLRCSPKSGHDTVSWYQQALGQGPQFIFQYYEEEERQRGNFPDRFSGHQFPNYSSELNVNALLLGDSALYLCASSLEGTGWKTRYFGPGTRLLVL.

The rearrangement uses TRBV7-3 and TRBJ2-1, with TRBD2 matching 15 bases. This CDR3 has 15 residues. CDR1 is SGHTA and CDR2 is FQGTGA in the germline V gene. Losses at the gene ends were 5 bases for V and 6 bases for J; bases not matched to a gene: 2. The CDR3 DNA reads TGTGCCAGCAGCCGGACTAGCGGGAGGGTCAATGAGCAGTTCTTC. It specifies CASSRTSGRVNEQFF. Using reference TRBV7-3 and TRBJ2-1 for the parts outside the CDR3, the full variable domain is GAGVSQTPSNKVTEKGKYVELRCDPISGHTALYWYRQSLGQGPEFLIYFQGTGAADDSGLPNDRFFAVRPEGSVSTLKIQRTERGDSAVYLCASSRTSGRVNEQFFGPGTRLTVL.

This sequence joins TRBV7-9 and TRBJ1-1; 8 bases align to TRBD1. Trimming cost V 5 bases and J 5 bases; bases outside gene matches: 10. The CDR3 totals 15 residues. Germline CDR1 and CDR2: SEHNR and FQNEAQ (reference sequence). CDR3 in DNA: TGTGCCAGCAGCCTATCCGGGACAGGAAGTACTGAAGCTTTCTTT. Protein product: CASSLSGTGSTEAFF.

The J gene is TRBJ1-2, the V gene TRBV7-8; 8 nucleotides match TRBD1. The CDR3 is 17 amino acids. Germline values: CDR1 SGHVS, CDR2 FQNEAQ. After removal of 2 bases from V and 6 bases from J, the junction contained 14 bases not matched to a gene. This chain's CDR3 is CASSLYQIRTGLNGYTF. CDR3 coding DNA: TGTGCCAGCAGCTTATATCAGATCAGGACAGGGTTAAATGGCTACACCTTC.

The count of this clone is one. The chain is built from TRBV10-3 and TRBJ2-7; TRBD2 matches at 8 bases. The V segment lost 4 bases and the J segment 1 base; nucleotides outside the gene matches: 9. Germline V gene data show CDR1 as ENHRY and CDR2 as SYGVKD. This CDR3 contains 16 residues. The chain's CDR3 is CAISGTRSGGSYEQYF. The CDR3 nucleotides are TGTGCCATCAGTGGAACGAGGAGCGGGGGATCCTACGAGCAGTACTTC.

This clone is medium-sized (0.01 to 0.1%) in the sample. This chain uses TRBV4-1 with TRBJ2-1; D is undetermined. CDR3 length: 13 residues. V was pared by 0 bases and J by 8 bases, with 8 bases between. Germline lookup yields CDR1 MGHRA and CDR2 YSYEKL. The CDR3 here is CASSQDSVHEQFF. The CDR3, as DNA: TGCGCCAGCAGCCAAGATTCGGTCCATGAGCAGTTCTTC.

V usage is TRBV27 and J usage is TRBJ2-7, with D perhaps matching TRBD1 (5 bases). Germline V gene sequence: CDR1 MNHEY, CDR2 SMNVEV (reference sequence). The CDR3 is made up of 14 amino acids. Trimming shortened V by 3 bases and J by 0 bases, and 9 bases separated the two germline ends. The CDR3 DNA reads TGTGCCAGCAGTTTCTACAGGTACTCCTACGAGCAGTACTTC. It translates to CASSFYRYSYEQYF.

Remarks on this clone: The junction departs from germline at one end; a sequencing error may be responsible. The chain carries TRBV7-9 and TRBJ2-5, with 7 nucleotides matching TRBD2. Germline CDR1 SEHNR, CDR2 FQNEAQ (reference sequence). CDR3 length equals 18 residues. The CDR3 nucleotides read TGTTCCAGCAGCTCCCTAGGGGCGGGAGCGGTAGATCGGGAGACCCAGTACTTC. It encodes CSSSSLGAGAVDRETQYF.

This clone occurred once. This chain joins TRBV2 and TRBJ2-2; 7 nucleotides agree with TRBD1. Germline V gene sequence: CDR1 SNHLY, CDR2 FYNNEI. The CDR3 is 13 amino acids. J was trimmed by 5 bases and V by 5 bases; bases with no gene match: 2. The CDR3: CASSPTGTGELFF. The CDR3 region has the DNA TGTGCCAGCAGTCCGACAGGGACCGGGGAGCTGTTTTTT. The whole variable domain, filled in from reference TRBV2 and TRBJ2-2, reads EPEVTQTPSHQVTQMGQEVILRCVPISNHLYFYWYRQILGQKVEFLVSFYNNEISEKSEIFDDQFSVERPDGSNFTLKIRSTKLEDSAMYFCASSPTGTGELFFGEGSRLTVL.

This sequence joins TRBV21-1 and TRBJ2-2; the D call of TRBD1 is as the table states it, not checked on the DNA. TRBV21-1 is a pseudogene locus. The CDR3 is 16 residues long. In DNA form, the CDR3 reads TGTGCCAGCAGCGAAGGGCCAGGTGTGAACACCGGGGAGCTGTTTTTT. Residues: CASSEGPGVNTGELFF.

This clone came up once. This rearrangement joins TRBV11-3 to TRBJ2-7; 7 nucleotides align to TRBD2. Per the germline V gene, CDR1 is SGHNT and CDR2 is YENEEA. The trim removed 1 base at V and 7 bases at J, leaving 4 bases unmatched. The CDR3 covers 13 residues. CDR3 nucleotides: TGTGCCAGCAGCTTAGCCCCCGGGAGGGAGCAGTACTTC. This translates into CASSLAPGREQYF.

The chain is built from TRBV6-1 and TRBJ1-1; D unclear. The CDR3 extends over 14 amino acids. V shed 2 bases and J shed 4 bases, with 11 bases lying between them. Germline CDR1 MNHNS, CDR2 SASEGT. As DNA, the CDR3 is TGTGCCAGCAGTGAACGAATGTGGAGCACTGAAGCTTTCTTT. The encoded protein is CASSERMWSTEAFF.

This clone was counted between two and nine times. The chain employs TRBV6-5 and TRBJ1-2; a possible D gene is TRBD1 (5 bases). This CDR3 is built from 15 residues. Germline CDR1 MNHEY, CDR2 SVGAGI. V lost 0 bases to trimming and J lost 3 bases, with 11 bases between them. CDR3 DNA: TGTGCCAGCAGTTACTCCCAGGGTTTGTACTATGGCTACACCTTC. Protein product: CASSYSQGLYYGYTF.

The chain has TRBV6-5 and TRBJ2-7; TRBD1 aligns across 8 bases. The germline CDR1 and CDR2 sequences are MNHEY and SVGAGI. V lost 8 bases and J lost 6; bases outside the gene matches: 6. The CDR3 is made up of 12 amino acids. CDR3 sequence: CASASDRGEQYF. The CDR3 coding sequence is TGTGCCAGCGCCTCCGACAGGGGCGAGCAGTACTTC.

This clone was seen a few times. This rearrangement joins TRBV7-6 to TRBJ1-5; D is unresolved. Germline V lookup: CDR1 SGHVS, CDR2 FNYEAQ. Trimming removed 4 bases at V and 5 bases at J, with 9 bases between. This CDR3 region has 13 residues. The CDR3 region is CASSSCQDQPQHF. CDR3 DNA sequence: TGTGCCAGCAGCTCGTGCCAGGATCAGCCCCAGCATTTT. Variable domain in full (rest from reference TRBV7-6 and TRBJ1-5): GAGVSQSPRYKVTKRGQDVALRCDPISGHVSLYWYRQALGQGPEFLTYFNYEAQQDKSGLPNDRFSAERPEGSISTLTIQRTEQRDSAMYRCASSSCQDQPQHFGDGTRLSIL.

The chain couples TRBV11-1 to TRBJ2-7, with D perhaps TRBD1 (6 bases). CDR1 and CDR2 from the germline V gene are SGHAT and FQDESV (reference sequence). CDR3 size: 13 residues. The ends were cut back, 5 bases at V and 3 bases at J, with 11 bases in the middle. The chain's CDR3 is CASSRTAFYEQYF. The CDR3 DNA reads as TGTGCCAGCAGCCGGACAGCCTTCTACGAGCAGTACTTC.

Concerning this clone: This probably arose from a read error, given a far larger clone one base away. The chain carries TRBV6-6 and TRBJ2-1; 9 positions match TRBD1. The trim removed 5 bases at V and 0 bases at J, leaving 2 bases unmatched. Germline V CDR1 and CDR2: MNHNY, SVGAGI (reference sequence). The CDR3 extends over 15 amino acids. The CDR3 loop is CASSATGGSYNEQFF. CDR3 nucleotides: TGTGCCAGCAGTGCGACAGGGGGCTCCTACAATGAGCAGTTCTTC.

The V call is TRBV19, the J call TRBJ2-7; 9 bases are a match to TRBD2. The V segment lost 5 bases and the J segment 3 bases; nucleotides outside the gene matches: 14. CDR3 length: 17 residues. The germline CDR1 and CDR2 sequences are LNHDA and SQIVND (reference sequence). The CDR3: CASSQRHRLADFYEQYF. The CDR3 DNA sequence: TGTGCCAGTAGTCAGCGCCACAGACTAGCGGATTTCTACGAGCAGTACTTC.